The 26 T cell receptor beta chains given below trace back to one sample, sequenced in a study of T cell responses to AZD1222 COVID-19 vaccine. Generated by immunoSEQ multiplex PCR, the TCRdb table keeps only in-frame clones and is missing some. Among about 140,000 clones listed, around 83% were seen once. Sequenced material: peripheral blood, taken 28 days after the second AZD1222 dose. Receptors were obtained from an adult who received the AZD1222 COVID-19 vaccine.

The rearrangement uses TRBV7-2 and TRBJ2-7; 8 bases fit TRBD1. CDR1 is SGHTA and CDR2 is FQGNSA in the germline V gene. J was trimmed by 0 bases and V by 5 bases; bases with no gene match: 3. This CDR3 region has 14 residues. DNA of the CDR3: TGTGCCAGCAGCACAGGGGGTCACTCCTACGAGCAGTACTTC. Translation gives CASSTGGHSYEQYF.

The chain carries TRBV21-1 and TRBJ2-5; the D segment call TRBD2 is taken from the table without a DNA check. TRBV21-1 is tagged as a pseudogene. This CDR3 has 11 residues. In nucleotides, the CDR3 is TGTGCCAATTATCCCGGGGAGACCCAGTACTTC. As protein: CANYPGETQYF.

This clone showed up just once. The chain employs TRBV27 and TRBJ1-1, with D possibly TRBD1 on 6 matching bases. The CDR3 is 14 residues long. With 6 bases removed from V and 1 base from J, the gap between germline ends came to 12 bases. CDR1 MNHEY and CDR2 SMNVEV come from the germline V gene (reference sequence). CDR3 nucleotide sequence: TGTGCCAGCAGCGTGGGGGCGTCGAACACTGAAGCTTTCTTT. Protein: CASSVGASNTEAFF.

This rearrangement joins TRBV15 to TRBJ1-1; 7 bases are shared with TRBD1. The germline gives CDR1 LNHNV, CDR2 YYDKDF (reference sequence). This CDR3 region has 15 residues. Trimming at V came to 7 bases and at J to 3 bases, leaving 11 bases not matched to a gene. Here the CDR3 DNA reads TGTGCCACCATTTTAGGGGGCGCCGGGGACACTGAAGCTTTCTTT. This encodes CATILGGAGDTEAFF.

Only a few counts were recorded for this clone. V and J are TRBV12-3 or TRBV12-4 and TRBJ1-1, with D possibly being TRBD1 (6 bases). Trimming removed 5 bases from V and 5 bases from J, with 12 bases in between. This CDR3 region has 13 residues. The CDR3 is CASSAQGRTEAFF. Here the CDR3 DNA reads TGTGCCAGCAGTGCCCAGGGGAGGACTGAAGCTTTCTTT.

This chain connects TRBV4-1 to TRBJ1-6; 8 nucleotides agree with TRBD1. Per germline, CDR1 MGHRA and CDR2 YSYEKL. V lost 0 bases, J lost 8 bases, and 9 bases stayed unmatched. The CDR3 sequence is 17 residues long. CDR3 protein: CASSQDLRTGIYSPLHF. The CDR3 DNA is TGCGCCAGCAGCCAAGATCTAAGGACAGGGATTTATTCACCCCTCCACTTT.

The chain links TRBV6-1 to TRBJ2-4; a possible D gene is TRBD2 (6 bases). The V gene lost 1 base and the J gene lost 3 bases, with 7 bases spanning the gap. The germline CDR1 and CDR2 sequences are MNHNS and SASEGT. The CDR3 extends over 14 amino acids. CDR3 coding DNA: TGTGCCAGCAGTGAAGGGGGAGGCAAAAACATTCAGTACTTC. Translating it yields CASSEGGGKNIQYF.

The V and J genes are TRBV2 and TRBJ1-4; D unclear. Germline lookup yields CDR1 SNHLY and CDR2 FYNNEI. Trimming removed 1 base from V and 0 bases from J, with 6 bases in between. The length of the CDR3 is 15 residues. CDR3 in DNA: TGTGCCAGCAGTGAAGTCAGTGCAACTAATGAAAAACTGTTTTTT. As protein: CASSEVSATNEKLFF.

The chain combines TRBV7-9 with TRBJ1-1, with TRBD1 matching 9 bases. With V trimmed by 6 bases and J by 3 bases, 5 bases remained unmatched. The CDR3 runs 14 residues. CDR1 is SEHNR, CDR2 FQNEAQ, per germline (reference sequence). CDR3 DNA sequence: TGTGCCAGCAGTCAACAGGGGGCGGACACTGAAGCTTTCTTT. Its protein product is CASSQQGADTEAFF. Combining the CDR3 with reference TRBV7-9 and TRBJ1-1 gives the whole variable domain DTGVSQNPRHKITKRGQNVTFRCDPISEHNRLYWYRQTLGQGPEFLTYFQNEAQLEKSRLLSDRFSAERPKGSFSTLEIQRTEQGDSAMYLCASSQQGADTEAFFGQGTRLTVV.

This clone was seen a single time. The chain links TRBV7-7 to TRBJ2-3, with a possible D match to TRBD2 (6 bases). Germline loops: CDR1 SSHAT, CDR2 FNYEAQ (reference sequence). Trimming removed 4 bases at V and 4 bases at J, with 12 bases between. The CDR3 runs 14 residues. The chain's CDR3 is CASSSGEGADTQYF. The CDR3, as DNA: TGTGCCAGCAGCTCGGGGGAAGGAGCAGATACGCAGTATTTT.

The chain couples TRBV24-1 to TRBJ1-5, with 7 nucleotides matching TRBD1. Germline CDR1 and CDR2: KGHDR and SFDVKD. The CDR3 loop spans 15 amino acids. V lost 4 bases and J lost 2; bases outside the gene matches: 4. The CDR3: CATSDPGQRNQPQHF. Here the CDR3 DNA reads TGTGCCACCAGTGACCCGGGACAGCGCAATCAGCCCCAGCATTTT.

The rearrangement links TRBV3-1 (or the pseudogene TRBV3-2) to TRBJ1-6; no clear D. Trimming left V 4 bases short and J 6 bases short, with 19 bases between. This CDR3 comprises 17 residues. In germline, CDR1 is LGHDT, CDR2 YNNKEL (reference sequence). The CDR3 DNA reads TGTGCCAGCAGCCGGCTTTCCATGTCCTTAGGTAATTCACCCCTCCACTTT. Residues: CASSRLSMSLGNSPLHF.

This clone has just one count. J is TRBJ1-3 and V is TRBV12-3 or TRBV12-4, with D possibly matching TRBD1 (5 bases). V lost 8 bases and J lost 7, with 15 bases in between. CDR3 length: 13 amino acids. The CDR3 region has the DNA TGTGCCAGCTCCCATCCGCAGGGCAACACCATATATTTT. Its protein is CASSHPQGNTIYF.

The gene calls are TRBV30 and TRBJ1-5; a weak D match, TRBD1 (5 bases). Germline-derived CDR1 and CDR2 are GTSNPN and SVGIG (reference sequence). V was clipped by 0 bases and J by 4 bases, with 7 bases between them. This CDR3 has 13 residues. The CDR3 nucleotides read TGTGCCTGGAGTGTAGGGGAAAATCAGCCCCAGCATTTT. Amino acid sequence: CAWSVGENQPQHF.

The gene calls are TRBV7-6 and TRBJ2-1, with TRBD2 matching 16 bases. Per the germline V gene, CDR1 is SGHVS and CDR2 is FNYEAQ. V trimming: 1 base; J trimming: 9 bases; junction bases outside the gene matches: 9. This CDR3 has 18 residues. The CDR3 nucleotides read TGTGCCAGCAGCTTAGTCGGGACTAGCGGGGGGGCTCCCGGTGAGCAGTTCTTC. Protein: CASSLVGTSGGAPGEQFF.

The chain carries TRBV29-1 and TRBJ2-4, with D perhaps being TRBD1 or TRBD2 (5 bases each). Germline V gene sequence: CDR1 SQVTM, CDR2 ANQGSEA. The V and J ends lost 3 bases and 0 bases respectively, with 9 bases between them. This CDR3 has 14 amino acids. For the CDR3, the DNA is TGCAGCGTTGAGGGGGAGCTAGCCAAAAACATTCAGTACTTC. It is translated as CSVEGELAKNIQYF.

This clone was seen more than once but under ten times. This same CDR3 is encoded by further DNA sequences in the sample. This rearrangement joins TRBV4-1 to TRBJ1-2; 9 bases agree with TRBD1. CDR3 size: 15 residues. With 4 bases clipped from V and 0 bases from J, the junction kept 3 bases outside the gene matches. CDR1 is MGHRA and CDR2 is YSYEKL in the germline V gene. The CDR3, as DNA: TGCGCCAGCAGCCCCGGACAGGGGACTAACTATGGCTACACCTTC. Encoded protein: CASSPGQGTNYGYTF.

This clone was seen more than once but under ten times. This chain joins TRBV9 and TRBJ1-3, with 8 bases fitting TRBD1. This CDR3 comprises 14 residues. CDR1 and CDR2 (germline): SGDLS, YYNGEE. Trimming took 4 bases from V and 3 from J; bases not matched to a gene: 3. The CDR3 DNA reads TGTGCCAGCAGCCGGACAGGGTTTGGAAACACCATATATTTT. Its protein product is CASSRTGFGNTIYF.

There are a few counts of this clone. The DNA for the CDR3 is TGTGCCATCAGTGGACTAGCGGGAACCGGGGAGCTGTTTTTT. Protein: CAISGLAGTGELFF. This chain links TRBV10-3 with TRBJ2-2; 11 bases line up with TRBD2. The CDR3 totals 14 residues. Trimming removed 4 bases from V and 5 bases from J; junction bases left unmatched: 0. In germline, CDR1 is ENHRY, CDR2 SYGVKD.

J is TRBJ1-2 and V is TRBV5-1; D gene uncertain. Germline V gives CDR1 SGHRS, CDR2 YFSETQ. The CDR3 covers 13 residues. V dropped 2 bases and J dropped 0 bases, with 5 bases sitting between them. CDR3 coding DNA: TGCGCCAGCAGCTTTAACACTAACTATGGCTACACCTTC. Protein sequence: CASSFNTNYGYTF.

The genes are TRBV29-1 and TRBJ2-2; no clear D gene. This CDR3 is 13 amino acids long. Trimming cost V 3 bases and J 6 bases, with 11 bases left between them. Germline V gene lookup returns CDR1 SQVTM and CDR2 ANQGSEA. The chain's CDR3 is CSVERQLSGELFF. CDR3 nucleotide sequence: TGCAGCGTTGAGCGGCAGTTATCCGGGGAGCTGTTTTTT.

This clone was seen once. J is TRBJ1-2 and V is TRBV19; 10 positions match TRBD1. Germline V gene lookup returns CDR1 LNHDA and CDR2 SQIVND (reference sequence). Trimming at V came to 4 bases and at J to 0 bases, leaving 8 bases not matched to a gene. The CDR3 has 17 amino acids. CDR3 protein: CASSTKGQGTPNYGYTF. The CDR3 nucleotides are TGTGCCAGTAGTACAAAGGGACAGGGGACCCCTAACTATGGCTACACCTTC.

This chain joins TRBV18 and TRBJ1-2, with a weak D call TRBD1 (5 bases). Germline CDR1 reads KGHSH; CDR2 reads LQKENI. CDR3 length equals 14 residues. Trimming cost V 4 bases and J 4 bases, with 13 bases left between them. CDR3 in DNA: TGTGCCAGCTCACGGGGGAGGGACTCCTATGGCTACACCTTC. Protein sequence: CASSRGRDSYGYTF.

CDR3 bases: TGTGCAAGTGGGGCCACCCAGTACTTC. It encodes CASGATQYF. This chain connects TRBV12-2 to TRBJ2-5; the DNA was not used to check the table's D call, TRBD1. TRBV12-2 is a pseudogene locus. This CDR3 contains 9 residues.

The chain joins TRBV20-1 to TRBJ1-1; the D is unclear. Between the trimmed V and J ends, which lost 5 bases and 7 bases, there was a span of 8 bases. The CDR3 totals 10 residues. Germline CDR1 and CDR2: DFQATT and SNEGSKA (reference sequence). The CDR3 coding sequence is TGCAGTGCTCAGAGGGATGAAGCTTTCTTT. Protein product: CSAQRDEAFF.

The chain uses TRBV6-4 and TRBJ2-1, with a tentative D call TRBD2 (6 bases). The CDR3 runs to 15 residues. V was pared by 2 bases and J by 6 bases, with 14 bases between. Germline CDR1 and CDR2: MRHNA and SNTAGT. This CDR3 is CASSDVGGLLNEQFF. The CDR3 DNA reads TGTGCCAGCAGTGACGTAGGAGGGCTGCTCAATGAGCAGTTCTTC.